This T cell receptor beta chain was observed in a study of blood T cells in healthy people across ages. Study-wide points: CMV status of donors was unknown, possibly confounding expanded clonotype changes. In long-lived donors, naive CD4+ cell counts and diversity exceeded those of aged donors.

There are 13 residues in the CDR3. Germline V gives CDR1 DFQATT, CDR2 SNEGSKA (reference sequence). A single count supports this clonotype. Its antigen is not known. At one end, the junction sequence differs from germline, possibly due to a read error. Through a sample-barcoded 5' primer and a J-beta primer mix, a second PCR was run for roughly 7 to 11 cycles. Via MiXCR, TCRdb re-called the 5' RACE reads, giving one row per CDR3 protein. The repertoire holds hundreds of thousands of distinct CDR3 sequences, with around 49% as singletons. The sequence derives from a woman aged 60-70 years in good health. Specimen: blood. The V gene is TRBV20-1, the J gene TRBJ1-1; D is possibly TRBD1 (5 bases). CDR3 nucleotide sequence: TGCAGTGCTCGGGGCCCGGGAAACACTGAGGCTTTCTTT. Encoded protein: CSARGPGNTEAFF.